The T cell receptor beta chain described here comes from a study of response to subunit inactivated influenza vaccine (dated by TCRdb to 2017 to 2018). In terms of the full investigation: Deep quantitative profiling of the T cell receptor repertoire was used in the study to follow responses to a trivalent subunit inactivated influenza vaccine. Beyond this particular receptor, the publication reports: According to the authors, only a limited number of new T cells may be recruited by each seasonal influenza vaccination.

There are 15 amino acids in the CDR3, from cysteine to phenylalanine inclusive. This entry keeps only the CDR3 DNA: 45 bases, framed from base 1. At the junction V is shortened by 2 bases and J by 6 bases; bases outside the gene matches: 5. The library was made by RT-PCR. Sequencer: Illumina HiSeq 2500. TCRdb passed the public sequencing reads through fastp at Q25 and MiXCR, retaining productive beta sequences. One record per CDR3 amino acid sequence lists the most common genes and DNA. The sample table shows approximately 230,000 distinct CDR3 sequences, and 12% are seen once. The ten largest clones add up to approximately 8.4% of the sample. Comment on this clonotype: No antigen is known for it. It has no much larger one-base neighbor in the sample; base qualities were not kept.

The sequencing used non-naive T cells sorted from PBMCs, collected less than 15 days before vaccination. The cell subset or site label here, explained by the study, means: memory T cell fraction. This clonotype was obtained from a man aged 45-60 years who received an inactivated influenza vaccine. Donor details come from another sample of the same person, matched by shared clones. The V and J genes are TRBV12-3 or TRBV12-4 and TRBJ2-2; TRBD1 fits 8 bases in the junction. Here is the DNA: TGTGCCAGCAGTTTAAGGCAGGGGGCTGCCGGGGAGCTGTTTTTT. This sequence encodes CASSLRQGAAGELFF.